This passage covers 3 T cell receptor beta chains from one sample sequenced in a study of shared clonotypes between healthy human individuals. Method: immunoSEQ multiplex PCR; TCRdb's copy keeps in-frame clones and lacks some. The data show 1.6 million or so clones, with over 95% seen just once and 1.2% held by the top ten. Specimen: naive CD4+ T cells sorted from blood. The sample's subset: CD45RA+ positively selected. The receptors originated from a man aged 30 to 45 in good health.

In nucleotides, the CDR3 is TGTGCCAGCTCACCCTCGACCGGGACTAGCGGCCAGCAGTACTTC. Translation: CASSPSTGTSGQQYF. The chain uses TRBV18 and TRBJ2-7, with 11 bases fitting TRBD2. V was clipped by 3 bases and J by 8 bases; unmatched bases: 9. The CDR3 has 15 residues. Germline V gene lookup returns CDR1 KGHSH and CDR2 LQKENI.

The chain links TRBV7-9 to TRBJ2-7; the match to TRBD1 covers 7 bases. V shed 6 bases and J 3 bases; nucleotides not matched to a gene: 11. This CDR3 contains 15 residues. The germline CDR1 and CDR2 sequences are SEHNR and FQNEAQ (reference sequence). In DNA form, the CDR3 reads TGTGCCAGCAGGCTGGACAGGTCATCCGTCTACGAGCAGTACTTC. This sequence encodes CASRLDRSSVYEQYF.

The V and J genes are TRBV19 and TRBJ2-7, with D tentatively TRBD1 (7 bases). This CDR3 has 14 amino acids. Germline-derived CDR1 and CDR2 are LNHDA and SQIVND (reference sequence). Trimming shortened V by 8 bases and J by 2 bases, and 16 bases separated the two germline ends. DNA for the CDR3: TGTGCCAGTCAAAGACAGGGAGGTCCCTACGAGCAGTACTTC. Its translation is CASQRQGGPYEQYF.